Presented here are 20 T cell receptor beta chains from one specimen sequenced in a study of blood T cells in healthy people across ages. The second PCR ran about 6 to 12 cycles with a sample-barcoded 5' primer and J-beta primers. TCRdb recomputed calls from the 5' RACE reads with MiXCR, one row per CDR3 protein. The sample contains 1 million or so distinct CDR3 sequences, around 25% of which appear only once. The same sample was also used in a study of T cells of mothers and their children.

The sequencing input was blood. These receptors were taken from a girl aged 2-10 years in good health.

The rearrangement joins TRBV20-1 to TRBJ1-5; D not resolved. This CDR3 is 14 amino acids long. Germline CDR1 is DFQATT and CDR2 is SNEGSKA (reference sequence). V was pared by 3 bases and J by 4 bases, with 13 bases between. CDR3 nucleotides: TGCAGTGCTAGGAATGTGGTGGGGAATCAGCCCCAGCATTTT. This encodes CSARNVVGNQPQHF.

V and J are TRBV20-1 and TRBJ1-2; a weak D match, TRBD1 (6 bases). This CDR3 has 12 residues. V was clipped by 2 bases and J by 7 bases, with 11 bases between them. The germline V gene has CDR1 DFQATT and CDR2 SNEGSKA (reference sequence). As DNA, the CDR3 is TGCAGTGCTAGAATACAGGGTAGTGGCTACACCTTC. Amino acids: CSARIQGSGYTF.

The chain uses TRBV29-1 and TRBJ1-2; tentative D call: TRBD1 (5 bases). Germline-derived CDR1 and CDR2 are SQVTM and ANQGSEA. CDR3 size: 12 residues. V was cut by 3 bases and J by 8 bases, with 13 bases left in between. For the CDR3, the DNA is TGCAGCGTTGAGGGGCCCTCGGAGGGCTACACCTTC. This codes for CSVEGPSEGYTF.

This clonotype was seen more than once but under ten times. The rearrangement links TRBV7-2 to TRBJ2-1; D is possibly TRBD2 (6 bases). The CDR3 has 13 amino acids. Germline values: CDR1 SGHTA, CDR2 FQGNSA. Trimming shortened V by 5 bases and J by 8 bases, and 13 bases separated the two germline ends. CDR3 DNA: TGTGCCAGCAGCCCCGGGAGTAGGGATGAGCAGTTCTTC. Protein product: CASSPGSRDEQFF.

CDR3 sequence (DNA): TGTGCCACCGGTTCCTCGGGGATGAACACTGAAGCTTTCTTT. Translating gives CATGSSGMNTEAFF. The chain recombines TRBV6-6 with TRBJ1-1, with D hard to call. CDR1 and CDR2 (germline): MNHNY, SVGAGI (reference sequence). Trimming cost V 10 bases and J 0 bases, with 15 bases left between them. There are 14 residues in the CDR3.

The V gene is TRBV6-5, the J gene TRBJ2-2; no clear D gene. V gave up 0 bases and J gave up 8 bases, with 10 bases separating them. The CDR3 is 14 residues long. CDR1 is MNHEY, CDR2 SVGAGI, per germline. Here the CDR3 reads CASSYSNGFGELFF. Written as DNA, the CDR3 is TGTGCCAGCAGTTACTCGAATGGATTTGGGGAGCTGTTTTTT.

The chain's CDR3 is CASSLAGSWAKNIQYF. The CDR3 coding sequence is TGTGCCAGCAGCTTGGCCGGGAGTTGGGCCAAAAACATTCAGTACTTC. The rearrangement links TRBV5-6 to TRBJ2-4; a possible D gene is TRBD2 (6 bases). The CDR3 covers 16 residues. CDR1 and CDR2 from the germline V gene are SGHDT and YYEEEE. V was trimmed by 0 bases and J by 1 base, leaving 11 bases between them. Drawing the rest from reference TRBV5-6 and TRBJ2-4, the complete variable domain is DAGVTQSPTHLIKTRGQQVTLRCSPKSGHDTVSWYQQALGQGPQFIFQYYEEEERQRGNFPDRFSGHQFPNYSSELNVNALLLGDSALYLCASSLAGSWAKNIQYFGAGTRLSVL.

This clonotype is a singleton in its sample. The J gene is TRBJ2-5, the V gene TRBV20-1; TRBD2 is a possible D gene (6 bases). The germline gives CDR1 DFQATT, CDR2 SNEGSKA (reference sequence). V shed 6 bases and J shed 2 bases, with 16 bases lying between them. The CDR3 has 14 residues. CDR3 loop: CSAKRGVNQETQYF. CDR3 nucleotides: TGCAGTGCCAAACGCGGGGTTAATCAAGAGACCCAGTACTTC.

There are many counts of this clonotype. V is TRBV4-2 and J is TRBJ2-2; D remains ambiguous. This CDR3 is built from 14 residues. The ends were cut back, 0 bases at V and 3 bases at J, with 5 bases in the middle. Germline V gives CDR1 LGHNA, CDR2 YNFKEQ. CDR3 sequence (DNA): TGTGCCAGCAGCCAAGACCCGTACACCGGGGAGCTGTTTTTT. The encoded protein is CASSQDPYTGELFF.

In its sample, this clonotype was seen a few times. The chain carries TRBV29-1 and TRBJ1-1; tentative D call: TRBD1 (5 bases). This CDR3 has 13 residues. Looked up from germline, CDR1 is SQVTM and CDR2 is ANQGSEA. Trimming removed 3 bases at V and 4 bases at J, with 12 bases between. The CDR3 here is CSVDRDGPTEAFF. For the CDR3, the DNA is TGCAGCGTTGATCGGGACGGGCCCACTGAAGCTTTCTTT.

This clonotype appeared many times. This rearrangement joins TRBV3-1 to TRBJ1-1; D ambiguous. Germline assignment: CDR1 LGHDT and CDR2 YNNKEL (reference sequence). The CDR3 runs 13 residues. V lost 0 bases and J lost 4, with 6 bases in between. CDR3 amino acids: CASSQDLSTEAFF. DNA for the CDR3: TGTGCCAGCAGCCAAGATCTTAGCACTGAAGCTTTCTTT.

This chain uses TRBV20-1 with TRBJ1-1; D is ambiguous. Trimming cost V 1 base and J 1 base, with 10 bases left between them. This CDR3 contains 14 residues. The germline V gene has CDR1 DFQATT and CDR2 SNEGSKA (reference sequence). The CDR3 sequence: CSARVGRGNTEAFF. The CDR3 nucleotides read TGCAGTGCTAGAGTCGGACGCGGGAACACTGAAGCTTTCTTT.

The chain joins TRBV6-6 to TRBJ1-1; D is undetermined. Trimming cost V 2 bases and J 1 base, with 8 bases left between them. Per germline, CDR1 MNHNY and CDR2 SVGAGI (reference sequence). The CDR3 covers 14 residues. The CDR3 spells CASSYIRENTEAFF. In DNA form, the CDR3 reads TGTGCCAGCAGTTACATCCGGGAGAACACTGAAGCTTTCTTT.

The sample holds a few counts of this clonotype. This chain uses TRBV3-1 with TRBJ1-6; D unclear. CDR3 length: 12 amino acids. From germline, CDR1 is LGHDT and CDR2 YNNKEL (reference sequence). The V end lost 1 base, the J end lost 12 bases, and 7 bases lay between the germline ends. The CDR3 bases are TGTGCCAGCAGCCAAGGCACTTTACCCCTCCACTTT. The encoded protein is CASSQGTLPLHF.

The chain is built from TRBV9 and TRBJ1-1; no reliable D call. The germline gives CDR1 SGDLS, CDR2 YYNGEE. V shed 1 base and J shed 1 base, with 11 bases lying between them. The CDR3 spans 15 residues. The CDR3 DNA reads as TGTGCCAGCAGCGTATCGCACGGCCAGAACACTGAAGCTTTCTTT. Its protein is CASSVSHGQNTEAFF.

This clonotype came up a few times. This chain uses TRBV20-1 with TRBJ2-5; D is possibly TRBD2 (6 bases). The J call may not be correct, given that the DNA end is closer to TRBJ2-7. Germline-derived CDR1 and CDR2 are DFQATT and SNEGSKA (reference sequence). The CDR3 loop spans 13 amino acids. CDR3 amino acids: CSVTPGGKGEQYF. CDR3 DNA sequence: TGCAGTGTTACCCCCGGGGGTAAGGGCGAGCAGTACTTC.

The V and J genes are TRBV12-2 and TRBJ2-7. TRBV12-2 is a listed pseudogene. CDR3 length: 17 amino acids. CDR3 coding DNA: TGTGCAAGTCGCTCGGCGTTCCGTTATCCAGTAACCTACGAGCAGTACTTC. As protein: CASRSAFRYPVTYEQYF.

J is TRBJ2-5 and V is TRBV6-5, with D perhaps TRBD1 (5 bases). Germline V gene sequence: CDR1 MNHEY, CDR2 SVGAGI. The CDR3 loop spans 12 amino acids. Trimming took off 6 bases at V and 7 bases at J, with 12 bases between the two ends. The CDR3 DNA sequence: TGTGCCAGCAGCCAGGGTCTGGGGACCCAGTACTTC. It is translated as CASSQGLGTQYF.

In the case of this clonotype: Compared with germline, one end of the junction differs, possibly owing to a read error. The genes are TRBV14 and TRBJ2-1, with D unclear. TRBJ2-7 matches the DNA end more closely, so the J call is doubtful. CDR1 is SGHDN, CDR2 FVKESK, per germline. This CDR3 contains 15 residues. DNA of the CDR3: TGTGCCAGCAGCTCCCGAGCCGACATGACCTACGGGCAGTACTTC. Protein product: CASSSRADMTYGQYF.

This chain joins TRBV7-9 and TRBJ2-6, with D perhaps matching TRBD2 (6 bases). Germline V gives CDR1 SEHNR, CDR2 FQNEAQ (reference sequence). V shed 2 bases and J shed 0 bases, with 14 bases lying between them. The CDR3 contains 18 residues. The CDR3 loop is CASSLTGGTFSGANVLTF. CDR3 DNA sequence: TGTGCCAGCAGCTTAACCGGCGGGACCTTCTCTGGGGCCAACGTCCTGACTTTC.